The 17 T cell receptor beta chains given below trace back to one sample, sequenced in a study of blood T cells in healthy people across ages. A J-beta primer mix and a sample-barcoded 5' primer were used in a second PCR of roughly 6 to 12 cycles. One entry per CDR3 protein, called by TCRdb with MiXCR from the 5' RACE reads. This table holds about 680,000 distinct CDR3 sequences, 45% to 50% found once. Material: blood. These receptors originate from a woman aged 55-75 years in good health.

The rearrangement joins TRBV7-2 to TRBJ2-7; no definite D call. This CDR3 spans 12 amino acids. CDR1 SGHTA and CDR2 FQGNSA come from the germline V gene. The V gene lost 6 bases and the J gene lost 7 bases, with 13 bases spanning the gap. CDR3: CASSPNSLEQYF. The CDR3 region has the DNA TGTGCCAGCAGTCCAAACTCCCTTGAGCAGTACTTC.

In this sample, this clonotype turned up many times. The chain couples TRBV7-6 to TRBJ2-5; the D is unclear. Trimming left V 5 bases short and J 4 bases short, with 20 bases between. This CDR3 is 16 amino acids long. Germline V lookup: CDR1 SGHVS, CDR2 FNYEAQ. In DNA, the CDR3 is TGTGCCAGCAGCCCCCAGTCTTCCAAGGTACTAGAGACCCAGTACTTC. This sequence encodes CASSPQSSKVLETQYF.

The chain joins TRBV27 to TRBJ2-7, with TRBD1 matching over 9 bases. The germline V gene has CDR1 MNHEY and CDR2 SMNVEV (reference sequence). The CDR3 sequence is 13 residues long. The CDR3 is CASTGQGRKKQYF. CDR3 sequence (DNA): TGTGCGTCGACGGGACAGGGTCGGAAAAAGCAGTACTTC.

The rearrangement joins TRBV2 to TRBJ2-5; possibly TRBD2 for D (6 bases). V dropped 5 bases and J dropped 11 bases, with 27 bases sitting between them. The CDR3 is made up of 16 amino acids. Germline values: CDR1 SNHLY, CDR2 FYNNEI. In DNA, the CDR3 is TGTGCCAGCAGTCTCAGCCCCGGCGGGATTAGGGGAGAGCAGTACTTC. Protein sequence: CASSLSPGGIRGEQYF.

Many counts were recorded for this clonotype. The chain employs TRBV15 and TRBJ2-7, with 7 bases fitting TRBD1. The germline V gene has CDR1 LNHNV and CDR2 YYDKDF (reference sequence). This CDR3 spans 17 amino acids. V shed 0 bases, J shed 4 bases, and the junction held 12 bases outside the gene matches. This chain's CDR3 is CATSRDGQAGGRYEQYF. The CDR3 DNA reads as TGTGCCACCAGCAGAGATGGCCAAGCAGGGGGACGGTACGAGCAGTACTTC.

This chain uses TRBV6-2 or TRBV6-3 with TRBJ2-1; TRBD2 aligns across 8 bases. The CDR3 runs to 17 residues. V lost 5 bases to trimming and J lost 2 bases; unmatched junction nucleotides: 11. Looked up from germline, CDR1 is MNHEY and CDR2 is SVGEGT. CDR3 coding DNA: TGTGCCAGCAGTCCGGGGGGGGGCCTACCTCCCTACAATGAGCAGTTCTTC. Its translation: CASSPGGGLPPYNEQFF.

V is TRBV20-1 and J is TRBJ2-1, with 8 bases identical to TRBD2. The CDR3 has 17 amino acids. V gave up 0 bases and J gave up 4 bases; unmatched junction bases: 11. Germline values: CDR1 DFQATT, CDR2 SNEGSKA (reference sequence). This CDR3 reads CSARDAWVAGTYNEQFF. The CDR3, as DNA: TGCAGTGCTAGAGATGCGTGGGTAGCGGGAACTTACAATGAGCAGTTCTTC.

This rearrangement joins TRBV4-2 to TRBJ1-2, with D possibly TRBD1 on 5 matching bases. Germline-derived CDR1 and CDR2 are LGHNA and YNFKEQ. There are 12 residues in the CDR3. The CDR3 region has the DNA TGTACCACGGGGGGTCAGAACTATGGCTACACCTTC. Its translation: CTTGGQNYGYTF.

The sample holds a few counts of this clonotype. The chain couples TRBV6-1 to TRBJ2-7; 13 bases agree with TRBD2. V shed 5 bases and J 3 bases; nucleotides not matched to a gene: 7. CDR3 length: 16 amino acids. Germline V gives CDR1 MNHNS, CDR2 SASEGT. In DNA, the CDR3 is TGTGCCAGCAGTTCCGGGACTAGCGGGACCCTCTACGAGCAGTACTTC. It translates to CASSSGTSGTLYEQYF.

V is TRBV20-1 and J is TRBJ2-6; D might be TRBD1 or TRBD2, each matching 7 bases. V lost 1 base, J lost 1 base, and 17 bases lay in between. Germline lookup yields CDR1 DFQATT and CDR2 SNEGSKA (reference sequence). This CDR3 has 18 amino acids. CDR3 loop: CSARGLAGGMSGANVLTF. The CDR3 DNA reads TGCAGTGCTAGAGGACTAGCAGGGGGGATGTCTGGGGCCAACGTCCTGACTTTC.

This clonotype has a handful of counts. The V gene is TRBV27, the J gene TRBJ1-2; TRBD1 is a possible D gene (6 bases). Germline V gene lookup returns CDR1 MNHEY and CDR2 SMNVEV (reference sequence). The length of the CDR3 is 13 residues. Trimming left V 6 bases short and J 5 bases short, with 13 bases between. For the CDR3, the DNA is TGTGCCAGCAGGAGGGCAGGGGAGTATGGCTACACCTTC. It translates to CASRRAGEYGYTF.

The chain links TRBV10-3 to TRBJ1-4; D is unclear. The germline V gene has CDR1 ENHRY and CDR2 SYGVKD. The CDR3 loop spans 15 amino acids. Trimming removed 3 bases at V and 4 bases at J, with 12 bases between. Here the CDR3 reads CAISEVKSVNEKLFF. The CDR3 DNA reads TGTGCCATCAGTGAAGTAAAAAGTGTTAATGAAAAACTGTTTTTT.

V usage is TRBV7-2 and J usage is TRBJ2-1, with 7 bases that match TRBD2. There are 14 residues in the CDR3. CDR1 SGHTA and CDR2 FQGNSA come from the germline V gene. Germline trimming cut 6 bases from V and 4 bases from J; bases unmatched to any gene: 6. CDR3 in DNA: TGTGCCAGCAGGCGGGAGTCCCCTTACAATGAGCAGTTCTTC. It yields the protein CASRRESPYNEQFF.

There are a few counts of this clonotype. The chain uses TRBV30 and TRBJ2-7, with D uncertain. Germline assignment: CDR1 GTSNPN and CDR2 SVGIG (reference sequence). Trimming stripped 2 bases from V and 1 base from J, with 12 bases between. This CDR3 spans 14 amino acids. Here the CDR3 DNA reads TGTGCCTGGAGTCCAAGTGGGCAGTCCTACGAGCAGTACTTC. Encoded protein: CAWSPSGQSYEQYF.

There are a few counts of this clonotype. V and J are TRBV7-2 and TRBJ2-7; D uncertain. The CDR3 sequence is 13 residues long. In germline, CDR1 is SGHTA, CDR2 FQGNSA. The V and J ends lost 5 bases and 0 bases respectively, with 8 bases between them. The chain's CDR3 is CASSTRTSYEQYF. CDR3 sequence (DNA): TGTGCCAGCAGCACCAGGACCTCCTACGAGCAGTACTTC. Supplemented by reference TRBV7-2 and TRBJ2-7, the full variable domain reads GAGVSQSPSNKVTEKGKDVELRCDPISGHTALYWYRQSLGQGLEFLIYFQGNSAPDKSGLPSDRFSAERTGGSVSTLTIQRTQQEDSAVYLCASSTRTSYEQYFGPGTRLTVT.

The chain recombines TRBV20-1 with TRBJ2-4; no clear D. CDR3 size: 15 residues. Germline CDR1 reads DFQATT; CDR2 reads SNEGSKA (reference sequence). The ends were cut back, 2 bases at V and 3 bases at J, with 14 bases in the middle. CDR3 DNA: TGCAGTGCTAGACGCCCTACAGAGGACAAAAACATTCAGTACTTC. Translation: CSARRPTEDKNIQYF.

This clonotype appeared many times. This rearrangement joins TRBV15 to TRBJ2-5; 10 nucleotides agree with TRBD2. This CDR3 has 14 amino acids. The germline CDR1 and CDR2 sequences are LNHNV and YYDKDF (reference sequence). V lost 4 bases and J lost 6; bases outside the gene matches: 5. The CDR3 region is CATSTPSGSKTQYF. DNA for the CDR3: TGTGCCACCAGCACTCCTAGCGGGAGTAAGACCCAGTACTTC.